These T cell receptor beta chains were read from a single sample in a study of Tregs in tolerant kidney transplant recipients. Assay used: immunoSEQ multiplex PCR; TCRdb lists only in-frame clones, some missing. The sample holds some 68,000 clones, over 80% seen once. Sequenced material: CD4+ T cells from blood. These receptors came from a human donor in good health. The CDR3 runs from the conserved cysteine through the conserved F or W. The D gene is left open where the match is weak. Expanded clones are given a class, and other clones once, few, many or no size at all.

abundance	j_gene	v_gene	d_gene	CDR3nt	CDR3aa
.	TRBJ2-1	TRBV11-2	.	TGTGCCAGCAGCAAACTACGGCAGGGCGATGAGCAGTTCTTC	CASSKLRQGDEQFF
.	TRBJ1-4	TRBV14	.	TGTGCCAGCAGCCAGGGCTTTTGGGAGAAACTGTTTTTT	CASSQGFWEKLFF
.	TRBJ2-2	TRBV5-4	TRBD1	TGTGCCAGCAGCTTGGATGCAGGGGGGAACACCGGGGAGCTGTTTTTT	CASSLDAGGNTGELFF
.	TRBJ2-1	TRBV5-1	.	TGCGCCAGCAGCTTGGACACATACAATGAGCAGTTCTTC	CASSLDTYNEQFF
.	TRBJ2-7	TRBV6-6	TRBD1	TGTGCCAGCAGTTATCCGGGACAGGGATACGAGCAGTACTTC	CASSYPGQGYEQYF
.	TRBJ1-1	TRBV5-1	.	TGCGCCAGCAGCTTCGGCAGGGTGACTGAAGCTTTCTTT	CASSFGRVTEAFF
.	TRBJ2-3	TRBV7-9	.	TGTGCCAGCAGCTCTGGTCGGGCAACCTTCACAGATACGCAGTATTTT	CASSSGRATFTDTQYF
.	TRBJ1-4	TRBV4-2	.	TGTGCCAGCAGCCAGGAGGACAGTAGGTTTGAAAAACTGTTTTTT	CASSQEDSRFEKLFF
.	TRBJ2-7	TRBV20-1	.	TGCAGTGCGGGGGACTCCTACGAGCAGTACTTC	CSAGDSYEQYF
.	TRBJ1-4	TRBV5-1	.	TGCGCCAGCAGCTTGGATAGGGGGTATGAAAAACTGTTTTTT	CASSLDRGYEKLFF
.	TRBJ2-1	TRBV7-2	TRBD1	TGTGCCAGCAGCTTAAGGCAGGGGGTCGGCTACAATGAGCAGTTCTTC	CASSLRQGVGYNEQFF
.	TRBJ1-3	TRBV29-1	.	TGCAGCGTTGAAATTGGTATAAACACCATATATTTT	CSVEIGINTIYF
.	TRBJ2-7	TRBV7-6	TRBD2	TGTGCCAGCAGCTTCTTTGCGGGAGTAGGTTCCTACGAGCAGTACTTC	CASSFFAGVGSYEQYF
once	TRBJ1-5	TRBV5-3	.	TGTGCCAGGGTGAGTCTTAGCAATCAGCCCCAGCATTTT	CARVSLSNQPQHF
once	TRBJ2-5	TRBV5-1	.	TGCGCCAGCAGCTTGGTAGGAGGCAGGGTAAAAAAGACCCAGTACTTC	CASSLVGGRVKKTQYF
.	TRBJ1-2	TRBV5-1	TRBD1	TGCGCCAGCAGCTCCCGGGACAGGGGAGTGGACTATGGCTACACCTTC	CASSSRDRGVDYGYTF
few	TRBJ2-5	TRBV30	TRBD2	TGTGCCTGGACCACTAGCGGGAGGAGTGAGACCCAGTACTTC	CAWTTSGRSETQYF
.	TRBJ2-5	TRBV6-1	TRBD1	TGTGCCGGCCTCACGACAGGGGCAGAGACCCAGTACTTC	CAGLTTGAETQYF
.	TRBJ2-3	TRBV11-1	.	TGTGCCAGCAGCTTAGGAACCAAAGAGGCCACAGATACGCAGTATTTT	CASSLGTKEATDTQYF